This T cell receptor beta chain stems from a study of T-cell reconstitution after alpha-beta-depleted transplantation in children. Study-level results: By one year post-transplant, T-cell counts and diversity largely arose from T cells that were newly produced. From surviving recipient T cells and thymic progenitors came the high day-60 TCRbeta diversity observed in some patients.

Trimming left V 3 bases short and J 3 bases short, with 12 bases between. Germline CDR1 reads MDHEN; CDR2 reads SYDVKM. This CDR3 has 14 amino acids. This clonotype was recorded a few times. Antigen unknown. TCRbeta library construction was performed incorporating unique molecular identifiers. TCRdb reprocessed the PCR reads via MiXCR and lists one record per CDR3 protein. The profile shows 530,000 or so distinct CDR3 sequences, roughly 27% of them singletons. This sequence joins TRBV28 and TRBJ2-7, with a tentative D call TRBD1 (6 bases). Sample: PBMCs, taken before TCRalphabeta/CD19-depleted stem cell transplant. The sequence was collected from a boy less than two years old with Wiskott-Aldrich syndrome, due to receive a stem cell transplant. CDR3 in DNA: TGTGCCAGCAGTTTCTGGGACACTTACTACGAGCAGTACTTC. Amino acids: CASSFWDTYYEQYF.